The 4 T cell receptor beta chains below were found in one sample sequenced in a study of shared clonotypes between healthy human individuals. Clones were sequenced by immunoSEQ multiplex PCR, and TCRdb holds only the in-frame ones, with some missing. This table has over 1.5 million clones, 95% to 99% appearing once. The sample consisted of naive CD4+ T cells sorted from blood. Subset defined: CD45RA+ positively selected. These receptors came from a man aged 30 to 45 in good health.

The rearrangement links TRBV5-1 to TRBJ2-7; D remains unclear. Trimming cost V 4 bases and J 3 bases, with 14 bases left between them. This CDR3 spans 14 amino acids. Per the germline V gene, CDR1 is SGHRS and CDR2 is YFSETQ. CDR3 in amino acids: CASSRTVGFYEQYF. The CDR3 DNA follows: TGCGCCAGCAGCCGGACCGTTGGATTCTACGAGCAGTACTTC.

The chain uses TRBV10-2 and TRBJ2-7; tentative D call: TRBD1 (6 bases). The ends were cut back, 4 bases at V and 2 bases at J, with 15 bases in the middle. CDR1 and CDR2 from the germline V gene are WSHSY and SAAADI. CDR3 length equals 15 residues. The CDR3 nucleotides read TGCGCCAGCAGTGTTAGGACAGTCTCCACCTACGAGCAGTACTTC. Translating gives CASSVRTVSTYEQYF.

The gene calls are TRBV29-1 and TRBJ2-1; 11 bases match TRBD2. The germline gives CDR1 SQVTM, CDR2 ANQGSEA. V shed 6 bases and J 0 bases; nucleotides not matched to a gene: 10. This CDR3 spans 17 amino acids. The CDR3 region is CSVSGLAGSSSYNEQFF. The CDR3 nucleotides are TGCAGCGTCTCAGGACTAGCGGGTTCCAGCTCCTACAATGAGCAGTTCTTC.

The rearrangement links TRBV15 to TRBJ1-2; D may be TRBD1 (5 bases). The CDR3 has 15 amino acids. Trimming cost V 0 bases and J 3 bases, with 11 bases left between them. Germline V gene lookup returns CDR1 LNHNV and CDR2 YYDKDF (reference sequence). The CDR3 reads CATSRDPGFDYGYTF. CDR3 DNA: TGTGCCACCAGCAGAGATCCAGGGTTCGACTATGGCTACACCTTC.